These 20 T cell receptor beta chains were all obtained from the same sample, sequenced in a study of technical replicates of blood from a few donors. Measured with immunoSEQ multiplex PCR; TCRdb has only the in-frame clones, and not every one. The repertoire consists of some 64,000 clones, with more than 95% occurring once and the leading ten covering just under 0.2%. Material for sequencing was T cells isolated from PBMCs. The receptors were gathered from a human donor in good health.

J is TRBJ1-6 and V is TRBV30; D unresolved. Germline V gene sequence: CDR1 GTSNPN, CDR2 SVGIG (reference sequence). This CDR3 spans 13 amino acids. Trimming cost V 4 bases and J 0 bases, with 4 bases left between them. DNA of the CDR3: TGTGCCTGGACTAGCTCCTATAATTCACCCCTCCACTTT. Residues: CAWTSSYNSPLHF.

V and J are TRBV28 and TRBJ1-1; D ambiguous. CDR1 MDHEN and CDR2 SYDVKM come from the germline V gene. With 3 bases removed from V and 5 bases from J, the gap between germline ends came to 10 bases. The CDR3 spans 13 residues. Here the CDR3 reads CASSFLEDTEAFF. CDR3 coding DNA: TGTGCCAGCAGTTTCCTCGAGGATACTGAAGCTTTCTTT.

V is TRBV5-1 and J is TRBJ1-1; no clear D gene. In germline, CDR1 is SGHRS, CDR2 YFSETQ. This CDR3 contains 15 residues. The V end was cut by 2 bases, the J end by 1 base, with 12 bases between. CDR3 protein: CASSFQRGANTEAFF. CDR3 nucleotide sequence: TGCGCCAGCAGCTTCCAGCGGGGTGCGAACACTGAAGCTTTCTTT.

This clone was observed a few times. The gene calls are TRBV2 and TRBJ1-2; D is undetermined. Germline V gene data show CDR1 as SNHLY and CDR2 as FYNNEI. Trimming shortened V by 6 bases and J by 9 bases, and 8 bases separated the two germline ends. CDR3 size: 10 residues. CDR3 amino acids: CASSPPSYTF. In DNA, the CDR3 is TGTGCCAGCAGCCCCCCAAGCTACACCTTC.

The CDR3 reads CAISETSGRLLAGELFF. DNA of the CDR3: TGTGCCATCAGTGAAACTAGCGGGAGGCTTTTGGCCGGGGAGCTGTTTTTT. The V and J genes are TRBV10-3 and TRBJ2-2; 12 nucleotides align to TRBD2. Germline V gene lookup returns CDR1 ENHRY and CDR2 SYGVKD. CDR3 size: 17 residues. Trimming removed 3 bases from V and 6 bases from J; junction bases left unmatched: 8.

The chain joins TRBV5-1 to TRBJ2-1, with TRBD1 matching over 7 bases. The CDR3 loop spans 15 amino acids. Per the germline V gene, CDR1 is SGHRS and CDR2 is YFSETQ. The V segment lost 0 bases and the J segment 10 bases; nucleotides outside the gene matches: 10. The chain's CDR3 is CASSLARTGVAEQFF. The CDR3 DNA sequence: TGCGCCAGCAGCTTGGCCCGAACAGGGGTGGCAGAGCAGTTCTTC. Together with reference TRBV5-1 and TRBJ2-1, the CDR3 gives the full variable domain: KAGVTQTPRYLIKTRGQQVTLSCSPISGHRSVSWYQQTPGQGLQFLFEYFSETQRNKGNFPGRFSGRQFSNSRSEMNVSTLELGDSALYLCASSLARTGVAEQFFGPGTRLTVL.

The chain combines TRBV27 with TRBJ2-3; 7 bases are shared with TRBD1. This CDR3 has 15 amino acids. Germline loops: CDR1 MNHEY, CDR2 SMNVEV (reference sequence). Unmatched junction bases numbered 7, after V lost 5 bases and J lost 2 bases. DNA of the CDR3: TGTGCCAGCAGTATATACAGGGGTACCACAGATACGCAGTATTTT. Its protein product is CASSIYRGTTDTQYF.

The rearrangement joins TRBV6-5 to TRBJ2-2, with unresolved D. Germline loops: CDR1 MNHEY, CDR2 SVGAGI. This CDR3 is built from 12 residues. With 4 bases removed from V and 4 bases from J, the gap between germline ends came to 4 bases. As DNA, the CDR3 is TGTGCCAGCAGTTGGAGCACCGGGGAGCTGTTTTTT. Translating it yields CASSWSTGELFF.

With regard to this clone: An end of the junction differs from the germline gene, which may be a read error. Written as DNA, the CDR3 is TGTGCCAGCAGCCAAACCTTTTCAGTTCGGGGGGACTTC. Translation: CASSQTFSVRGDF. The chain has TRBV7-9 and TRBJ2-5; 7 bases are a match to TRBD2. CDR1 SEHNR and CDR2 FQNEAQ come from the germline V gene (reference sequence). This CDR3 has 13 residues.

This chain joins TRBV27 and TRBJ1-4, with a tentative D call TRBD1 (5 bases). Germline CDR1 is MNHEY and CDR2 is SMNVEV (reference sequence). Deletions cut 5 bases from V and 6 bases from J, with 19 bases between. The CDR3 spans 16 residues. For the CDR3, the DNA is TGTGCCAGCAGTCCGCTATACCAGGGTAGGGATGAAAAACTGTTTTTT. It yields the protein CASSPLYQGRDEKLFF.

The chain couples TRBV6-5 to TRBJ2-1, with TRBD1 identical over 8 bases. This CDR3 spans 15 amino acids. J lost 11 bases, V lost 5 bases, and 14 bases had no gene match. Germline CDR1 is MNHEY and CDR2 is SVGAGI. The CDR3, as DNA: TGTGCCAGCAGTAATCTGGACAGGGACGAATTGAAGCAGTTCTTC. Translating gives CASSNLDRDELKQFF.

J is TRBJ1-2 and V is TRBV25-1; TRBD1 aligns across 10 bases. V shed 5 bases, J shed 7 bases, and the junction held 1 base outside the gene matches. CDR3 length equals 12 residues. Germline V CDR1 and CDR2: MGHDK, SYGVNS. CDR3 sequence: CASSRDRGGYTF. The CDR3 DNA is TGTGCCAGCAGTAGGGACAGGGGTGGCTACACCTTC.

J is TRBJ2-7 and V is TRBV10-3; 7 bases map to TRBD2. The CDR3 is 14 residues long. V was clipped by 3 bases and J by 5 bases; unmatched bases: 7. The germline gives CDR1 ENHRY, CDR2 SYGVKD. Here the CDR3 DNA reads TGTGCCATCAGTGATATCGGGGGGTTTCACGAGCAGTACTTC. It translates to CAISDIGGFHEQYF.

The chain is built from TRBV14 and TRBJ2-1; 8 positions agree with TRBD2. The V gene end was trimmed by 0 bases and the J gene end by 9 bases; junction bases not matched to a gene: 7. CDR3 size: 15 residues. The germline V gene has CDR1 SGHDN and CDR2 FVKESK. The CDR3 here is CASSQETSVWGEQFF. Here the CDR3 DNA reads TGTGCCAGCAGCCAAGAGACTAGCGTGTGGGGTGAGCAGTTCTTC.

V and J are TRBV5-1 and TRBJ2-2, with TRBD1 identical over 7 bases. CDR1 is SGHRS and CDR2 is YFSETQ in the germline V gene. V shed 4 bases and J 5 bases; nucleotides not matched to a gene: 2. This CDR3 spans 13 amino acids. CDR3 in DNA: TGCGCCAGCAGCACAGGGGTTACCGGGGAGCTGTTTTTT. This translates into CASSTGVTGELFF.

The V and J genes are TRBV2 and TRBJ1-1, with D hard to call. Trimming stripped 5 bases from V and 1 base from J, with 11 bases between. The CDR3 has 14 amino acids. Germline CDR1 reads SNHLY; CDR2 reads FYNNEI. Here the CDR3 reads CASSRRTGNTEAFF. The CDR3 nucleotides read TGTGCCAGCAGTAGGAGGACCGGGAACACTGAAGCTTTCTTT.

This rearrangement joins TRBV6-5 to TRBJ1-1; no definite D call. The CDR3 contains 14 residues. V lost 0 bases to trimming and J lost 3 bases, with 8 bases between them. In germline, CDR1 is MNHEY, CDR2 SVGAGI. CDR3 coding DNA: TGTGCCAGCAGTTACTCAGCCGGTTACACTGAAGCTTTCTTT. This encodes CASSYSAGYTEAFF.

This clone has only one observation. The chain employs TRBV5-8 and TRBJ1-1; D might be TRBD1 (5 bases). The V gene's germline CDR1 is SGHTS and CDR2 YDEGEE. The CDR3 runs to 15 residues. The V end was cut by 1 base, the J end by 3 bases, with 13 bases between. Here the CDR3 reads CASSLWRGRDTEAFF. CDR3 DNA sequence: TGTGCCAGCAGCTTGTGGCGGGGCCGGGACACTGAAGCTTTCTTT. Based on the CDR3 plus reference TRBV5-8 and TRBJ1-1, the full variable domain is EAGVTQSPTHLIKTRGQQATLRCSPISGHTSVYWYQQALGLGLQFLLWYDEGEERNRGNFPPRFSGRQFPNYSSELNVNALELEDSALYLCASSLWRGRDTEAFFGQGTRLTVV.

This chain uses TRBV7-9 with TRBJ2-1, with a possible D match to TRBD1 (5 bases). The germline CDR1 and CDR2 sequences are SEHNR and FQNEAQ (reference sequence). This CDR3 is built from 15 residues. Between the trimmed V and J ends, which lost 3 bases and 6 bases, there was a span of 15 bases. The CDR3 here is CASSLGQGWFNEQFF. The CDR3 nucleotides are TGTGCCAGCAGCTTGGGGCAGGGTTGGTTCAATGAGCAGTTCTTC.

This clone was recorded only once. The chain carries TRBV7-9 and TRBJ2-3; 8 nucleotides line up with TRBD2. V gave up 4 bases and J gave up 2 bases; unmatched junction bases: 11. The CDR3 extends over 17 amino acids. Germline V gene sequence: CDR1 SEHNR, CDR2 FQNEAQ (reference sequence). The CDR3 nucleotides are TGTGCCAGCAGCTCTACCGGACTAGCCCTTTTCACAGATACGCAGTATTTT. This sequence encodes CASSSTGLALFTDTQYF.